This T cell receptor (beta chain) was identified in a study of spatial heterogeneity in lung cancer. About the study: A unique TCR and UMI combination showed up more than ten times in raw reads, on average.

TCRdb re-called the 5' RACE reads through MiXCR, storing one row per CDR3 protein. The table includes under 30,000 distinct CDR3 sequences, roughly 4.5% detected once. CDR3 length: 14 amino acids. V shed 5 bases and J shed 0 bases, with 10 bases lying between them. Germline CDR1 MGHDK, CDR2 SYGVNS. The time point denotes: sample taken at primary tumor resection. In each case, whole RNA from tumor, nontumor lung or frozen PBMC was sequenced unsorted. There were some 70 donors, all of them untreated patients with early-stage non-small cell lung cancer. This clonotype was recorded many times. This clonotype originated in a male donor with early-stage non-small cell lung cancer. Source: PBMCs, taken at surgery. The rearrangement joins TRBV25-1 to TRBJ1-1; D perhaps matches TRBD1 (6 bases). CDR3 coding DNA: TGTGCCAGCAGTCGGCAGGGGATGAACACTGAAGCTTTCTTT. It yields the protein CASSRQGMNTEAFF.